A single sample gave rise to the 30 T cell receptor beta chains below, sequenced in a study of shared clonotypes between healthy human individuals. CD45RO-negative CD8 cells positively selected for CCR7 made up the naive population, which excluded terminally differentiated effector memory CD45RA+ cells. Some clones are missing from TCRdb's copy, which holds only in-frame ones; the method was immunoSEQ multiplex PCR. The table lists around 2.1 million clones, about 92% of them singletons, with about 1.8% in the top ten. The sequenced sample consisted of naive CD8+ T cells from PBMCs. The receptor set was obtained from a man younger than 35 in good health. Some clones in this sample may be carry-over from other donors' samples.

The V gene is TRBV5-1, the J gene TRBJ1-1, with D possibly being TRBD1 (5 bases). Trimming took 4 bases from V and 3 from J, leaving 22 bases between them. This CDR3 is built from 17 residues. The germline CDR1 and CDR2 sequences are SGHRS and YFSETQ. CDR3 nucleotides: TGCGCCAGCAGCAGACAGACTCGGATCACATCGGACACTGAAGCTTTCTTT. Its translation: CASSRQTRITSDTEAFF.

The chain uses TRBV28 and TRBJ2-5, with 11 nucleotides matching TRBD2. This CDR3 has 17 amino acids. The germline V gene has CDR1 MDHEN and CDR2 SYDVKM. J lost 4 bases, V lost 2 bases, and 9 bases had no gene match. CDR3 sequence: CASSLVMGLADAETQYF. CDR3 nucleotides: TGTGCCAGCAGTTTAGTGATGGGACTAGCGGATGCAGAGACCCAGTACTTC.

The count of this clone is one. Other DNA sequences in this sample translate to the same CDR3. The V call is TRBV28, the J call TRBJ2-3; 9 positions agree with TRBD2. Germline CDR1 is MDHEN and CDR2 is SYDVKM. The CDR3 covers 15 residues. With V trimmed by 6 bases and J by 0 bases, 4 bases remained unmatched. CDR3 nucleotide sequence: TGTGCCAGCAGCCTGACTAGCGGTAGCACAGATACGCAGTATTTT. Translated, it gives CASSLTSGSTDTQYF.

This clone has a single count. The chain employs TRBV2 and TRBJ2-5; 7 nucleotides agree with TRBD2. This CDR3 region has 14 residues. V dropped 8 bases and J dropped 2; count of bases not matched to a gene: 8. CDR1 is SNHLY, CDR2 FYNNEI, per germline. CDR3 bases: TGTGCCAGCCTTGGGGAGGGGAGGCAAGAGACCCAGTACTTC. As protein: CASLGEGRQETQYF. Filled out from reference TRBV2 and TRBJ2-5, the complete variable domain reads EPEVTQTPSHQVTQMGQEVILRCVPISNHLYFYWYRQILGQKVEFLVSFYNNEISEKSEIFDDQFSVERPDGSNFTLKIRSTKLEDSAMYFCASLGEGRQETQYFGPGTRLLVL.

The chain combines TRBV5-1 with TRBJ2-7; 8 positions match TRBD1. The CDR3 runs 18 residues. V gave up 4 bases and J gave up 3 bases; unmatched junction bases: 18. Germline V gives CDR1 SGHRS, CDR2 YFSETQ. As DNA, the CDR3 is TGCGCCAGCAGCATACGAATTGTGACAGGGGCCCCCATCTACGAGCAGTACTTC. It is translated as CASSIRIVTGAPIYEQYF.

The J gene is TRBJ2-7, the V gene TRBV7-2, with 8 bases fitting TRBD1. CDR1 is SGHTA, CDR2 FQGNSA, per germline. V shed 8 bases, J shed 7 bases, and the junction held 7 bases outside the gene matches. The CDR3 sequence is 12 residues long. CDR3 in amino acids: CASSHRTGEQYF. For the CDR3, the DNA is TGTGCCAGCTCACACCGGACAGGGGAGCAGTACTTC.

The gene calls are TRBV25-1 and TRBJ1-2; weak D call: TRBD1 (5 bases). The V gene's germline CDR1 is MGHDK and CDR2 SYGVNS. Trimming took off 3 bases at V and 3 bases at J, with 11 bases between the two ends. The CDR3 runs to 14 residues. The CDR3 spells CASSEWGYDYGYTF. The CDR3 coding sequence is TGTGCCAGCAGTGAGTGGGGGTACGACTATGGCTACACCTTC.

The CDR3 sequence: CASSFGGQRNTEAFF. In DNA form, the CDR3 reads TGTGCCAGCAGCTTTGGGGGACAACGGAACACTGAAGCTTTCTTT. The chain couples TRBV5-4 to TRBJ1-1; TRBD1 might be the D (6 bases). CDR1 is SGHNT and CDR2 is YYREEE in the germline V gene (reference sequence). The CDR3 loop spans 15 amino acids. The germline V and J ends were trimmed by 2 bases and 1 base, with 12 bases remaining between them. The full variable domain, with the rest looked up from reference TRBV5-4 and TRBJ1-1, is ETGVTQSPTHLIKTRGQQVTLRCSSQSGHNTVSWYQQALGQGPQFIFQYYREEENGRGNFPPRFSGLQFPNYSSELNVNALELDDSALYLCASSFGGQRNTEAFFGQGTRLTVV.

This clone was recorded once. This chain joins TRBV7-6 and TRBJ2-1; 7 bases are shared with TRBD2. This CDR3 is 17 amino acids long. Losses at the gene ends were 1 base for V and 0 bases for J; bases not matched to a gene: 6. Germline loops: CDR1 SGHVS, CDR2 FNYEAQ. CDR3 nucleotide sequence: TGTGCCAGCAGCTTAGTTCACGGCGGGAGCTCCTACAATGAGCAGTTCTTC. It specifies CASSLVHGGSSYNEQFF.

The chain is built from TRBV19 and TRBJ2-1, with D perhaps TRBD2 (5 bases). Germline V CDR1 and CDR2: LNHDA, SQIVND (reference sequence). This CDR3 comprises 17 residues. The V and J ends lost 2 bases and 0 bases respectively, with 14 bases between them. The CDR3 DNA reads TGTGCCAGTAGTATATTGGGAGCGGCACCCTCCTACAATGAGCAGTTCTTC. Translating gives CASSILGAAPSYNEQFF. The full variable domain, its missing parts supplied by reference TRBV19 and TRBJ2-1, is DGGITQSPKYLFRKEGQNVTLSCEQNLNHDAMYWYRQDPGQGLRLIYYSQIVNDFQKGDIAEGYSVSREKKESFPLTVTSAQKNPTAFYLCASSILGAAPSYNEQFFGPGTRLTVL.

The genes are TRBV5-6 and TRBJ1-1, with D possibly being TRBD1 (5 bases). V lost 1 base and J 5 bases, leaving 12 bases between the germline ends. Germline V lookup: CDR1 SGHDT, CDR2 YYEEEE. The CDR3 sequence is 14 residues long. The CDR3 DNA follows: TGTGCCAGCAGCTTGCGTAACAGGAGAACTGAAGCTTTCTTT. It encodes CASSLRNRRTEAFF.

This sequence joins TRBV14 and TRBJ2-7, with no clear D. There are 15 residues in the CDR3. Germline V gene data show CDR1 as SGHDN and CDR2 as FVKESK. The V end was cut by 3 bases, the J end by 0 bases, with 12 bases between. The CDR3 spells CASSQIFGDSYEQYF. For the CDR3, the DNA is TGTGCCAGCAGCCAGATTTTTGGGGACTCCTACGAGCAGTACTTC.

CDR3 bases: TGCAGCGTTGGTGTTTGGGCCGGCGGTGGCACAGATACGCAGTATTTT. As protein: CSVGVWAGGGTDTQYF. This chain connects TRBV29-1 to TRBJ2-3; no firm D call. Germline V CDR1 and CDR2: SQVTM, ANQGSEA. Trimming left V 4 bases short and J 1 base short, with 18 bases between. The CDR3 is 16 amino acids.

CDR3 sequence (DNA): TGTGCCAGCAGCCTCCGGGACGAAGAGGCCCGGGAGCTGTTTTTT. Amino acids: CASSLRDEEARELFF. The chain employs TRBV7-9 and TRBJ2-2, with D perhaps TRBD1 or TRBD2 (5 bases each). Looked up from germline, CDR1 is SEHNR and CDR2 is FQNEAQ (reference sequence). The CDR3 totals 15 residues. Trimming stripped 5 bases from V and 9 bases from J, with 19 bases between.

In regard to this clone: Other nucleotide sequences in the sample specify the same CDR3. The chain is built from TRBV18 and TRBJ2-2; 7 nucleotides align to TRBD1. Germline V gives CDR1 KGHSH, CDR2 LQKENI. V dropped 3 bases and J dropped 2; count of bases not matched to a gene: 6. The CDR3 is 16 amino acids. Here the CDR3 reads CASSPSGTANTGELFF. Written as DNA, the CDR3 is TGTGCCAGCTCACCCTCCGGGACAGCAAACACCGGGGAGCTGTTTTTT. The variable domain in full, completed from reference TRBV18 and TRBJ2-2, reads NAGVMQNPRHLVRRRGQEARLRCSPMKGHSHVYWYRQLPEEGLKFMVYLQKENIIDESGMPKERFSAEFPKEGPSILRIQQVVRGDSAAYFCASSPSGTANTGELFFGEGSRLTVL.

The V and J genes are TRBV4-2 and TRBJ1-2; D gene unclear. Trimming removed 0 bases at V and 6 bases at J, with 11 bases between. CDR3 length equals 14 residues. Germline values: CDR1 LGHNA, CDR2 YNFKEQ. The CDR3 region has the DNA TGTGCCAGCAGCCAAGATCTAGTACCAAATGGCTACACCTTC. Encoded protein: CASSQDLVPNGYTF.

The CDR3 region has the DNA TGTGCCAGCAGTGCCGGGACAGGCGGCGCAGATACGCAGTATTTT. The encoded protein is CASSAGTGGADTQYF. The chain carries TRBV27 and TRBJ2-3, with 8 bases lining up with TRBD1. CDR1 and CDR2 from the germline V gene are MNHEY and SMNVEV (reference sequence). The CDR3 runs to 15 residues. J gave up 4 bases and V 5 bases, and 8 bases lay outside the gene matches.

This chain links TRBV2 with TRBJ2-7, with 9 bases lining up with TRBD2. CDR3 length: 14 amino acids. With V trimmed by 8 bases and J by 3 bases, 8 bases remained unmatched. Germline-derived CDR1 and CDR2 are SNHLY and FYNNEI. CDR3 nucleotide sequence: TGTGCCAGCTCACTCCGGACTAGCGACTACGAGCAGTACTTC. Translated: CASSLRTSDYEQYF.

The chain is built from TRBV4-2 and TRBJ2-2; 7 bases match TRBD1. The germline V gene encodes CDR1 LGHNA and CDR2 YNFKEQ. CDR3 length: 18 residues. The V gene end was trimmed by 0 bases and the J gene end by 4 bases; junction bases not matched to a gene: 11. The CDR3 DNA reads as TGTGCCAGCAGCCAAGAACTCCTAGGGACAGCGAGCACCGGGGAGCTGTTTTTT. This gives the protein CASSQELLGTASTGELFF.

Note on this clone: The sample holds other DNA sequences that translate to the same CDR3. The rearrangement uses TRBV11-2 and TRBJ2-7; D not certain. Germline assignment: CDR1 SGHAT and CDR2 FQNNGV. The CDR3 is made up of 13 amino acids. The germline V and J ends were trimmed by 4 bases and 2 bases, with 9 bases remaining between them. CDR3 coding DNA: TGTGCCAGCAGCTATGGACCCACCTACGAGCAGTACTTC. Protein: CASSYGPTYEQYF.

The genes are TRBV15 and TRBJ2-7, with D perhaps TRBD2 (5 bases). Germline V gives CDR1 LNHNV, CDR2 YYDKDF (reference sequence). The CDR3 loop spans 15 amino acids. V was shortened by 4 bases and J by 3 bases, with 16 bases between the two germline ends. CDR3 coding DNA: TGTGCCACCAGCACCGCTGGTCGGGGATTCTACGAGCAGTACTTC. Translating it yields CATSTAGRGFYEQYF.

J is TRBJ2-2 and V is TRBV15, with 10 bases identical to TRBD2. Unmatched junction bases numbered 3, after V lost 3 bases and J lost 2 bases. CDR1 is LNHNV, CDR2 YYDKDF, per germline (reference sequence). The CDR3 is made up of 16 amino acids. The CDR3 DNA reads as TGTGCCACCAGCAGCCCTAGCGGGGGAAACACCGGGGAGCTGTTTTTT. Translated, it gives CATSSPSGGNTGELFF.

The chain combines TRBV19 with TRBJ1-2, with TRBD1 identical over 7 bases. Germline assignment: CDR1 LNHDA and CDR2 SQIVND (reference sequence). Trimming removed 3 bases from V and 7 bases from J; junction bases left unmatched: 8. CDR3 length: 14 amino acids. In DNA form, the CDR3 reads TGTGCCAGTAGTATGGAGGGGGCACTTGTTGGCTACACCTTC. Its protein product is CASSMEGALVGYTF.

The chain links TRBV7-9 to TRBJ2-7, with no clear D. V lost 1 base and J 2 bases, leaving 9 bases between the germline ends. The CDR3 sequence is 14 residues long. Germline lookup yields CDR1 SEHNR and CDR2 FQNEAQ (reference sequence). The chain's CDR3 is CASSLVDVAYEQYF. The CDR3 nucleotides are TGTGCCAGCAGCTTAGTTGACGTAGCCTACGAGCAGTACTTC. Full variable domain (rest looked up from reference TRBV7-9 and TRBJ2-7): DTGVSQNPRHKITKRGQNVTFRCDPISEHNRLYWYRQTLGQGPEFLTYFQNEAQLEKSRLLSDRFSAERPKGSFSTLEIQRTEQGDSAMYLCASSLVDVAYEQYFGPGTRLTVT.

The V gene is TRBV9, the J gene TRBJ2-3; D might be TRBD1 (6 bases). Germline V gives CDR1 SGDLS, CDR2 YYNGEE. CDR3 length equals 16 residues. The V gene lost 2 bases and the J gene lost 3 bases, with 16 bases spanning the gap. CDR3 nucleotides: TGTGCCAGCAGCGTTTTTACAGGGACGGGGACAGATACGCAGTATTTT. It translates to CASSVFTGTGTDTQYF.

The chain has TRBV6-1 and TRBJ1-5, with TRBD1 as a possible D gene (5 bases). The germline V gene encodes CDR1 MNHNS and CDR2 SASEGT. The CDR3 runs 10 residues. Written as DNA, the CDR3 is TGTGCTTGGGGGAATCAGCCCCAGCATTTT. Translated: CAWGNQPQHF.

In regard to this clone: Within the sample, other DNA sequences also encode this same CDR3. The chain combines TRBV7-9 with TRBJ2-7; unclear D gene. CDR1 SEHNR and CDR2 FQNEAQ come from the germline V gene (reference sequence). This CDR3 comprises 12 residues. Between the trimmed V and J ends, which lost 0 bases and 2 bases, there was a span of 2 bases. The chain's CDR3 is CASSLAPYEQYF. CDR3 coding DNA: TGTGCCAGCAGCTTAGCTCCCTACGAGCAGTACTTC.

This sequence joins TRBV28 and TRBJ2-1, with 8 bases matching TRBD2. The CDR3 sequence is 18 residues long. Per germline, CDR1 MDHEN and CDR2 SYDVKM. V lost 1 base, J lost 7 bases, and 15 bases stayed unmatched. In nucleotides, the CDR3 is TGTGCCAGCAGTTTATTGCCGGGAGGGCCGAAGGTGGATAATGAGCAGTTCTTC. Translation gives CASSLLPGGPKVDNEQFF.

The CDR3 is CASSTRPGAGLSEKLFF. CDR3 nucleotides: TGTGCCAGCAGCACCCGCCCTGGGGCAGGGCTATCGGAAAAACTGTTTTTT. The rearrangement joins TRBV5-4 to TRBJ1-4; D possibly corresponds to TRBD1 (5 bases). With 4 bases removed from V and 8 bases from J, the gap between germline ends came to 24 bases. This CDR3 has 17 amino acids. Germline CDR1 and CDR2: SGHNT and YYREEE (reference sequence).

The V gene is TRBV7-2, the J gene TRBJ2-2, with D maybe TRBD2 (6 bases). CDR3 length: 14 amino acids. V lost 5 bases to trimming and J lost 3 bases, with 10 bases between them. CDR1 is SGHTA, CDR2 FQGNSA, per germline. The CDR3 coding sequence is TGTGCCAGCAGCACCCGACTAGACACCGGGGAGCTGTTTTTT. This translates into CASSTRLDTGELFF.